This TCR beta chain was identified during a study of blood T cell repertoires in COVID-19. Sequenced by immunoSEQ multiplex PCR; TCRdb stores in-frame clones only, minus some. The data show hundreds of thousands of clones, about 90% seen once. The germline gives CDR1 LNHNV, CDR2 YYDKDF (reference sequence). V was cut by 0 bases and J by 2 bases, with 11 bases left in between. The CDR3 spans 15 residues. This TCR came from a woman aged 25 to 45 who had recovered from COVID-19. The rearrangement links TRBV15 to TRBJ2-7; a weak D match, TRBD1 (5 bases). Sequencing was carried out using PBMCs or T cells enriched from blood (not recorded which). CDR3 DNA sequence: TGTGCCACCAGCAGAGAGGATGGGGCAACCTACGAGCAGTACTTC. This encodes CATSREDGATYEQYF.